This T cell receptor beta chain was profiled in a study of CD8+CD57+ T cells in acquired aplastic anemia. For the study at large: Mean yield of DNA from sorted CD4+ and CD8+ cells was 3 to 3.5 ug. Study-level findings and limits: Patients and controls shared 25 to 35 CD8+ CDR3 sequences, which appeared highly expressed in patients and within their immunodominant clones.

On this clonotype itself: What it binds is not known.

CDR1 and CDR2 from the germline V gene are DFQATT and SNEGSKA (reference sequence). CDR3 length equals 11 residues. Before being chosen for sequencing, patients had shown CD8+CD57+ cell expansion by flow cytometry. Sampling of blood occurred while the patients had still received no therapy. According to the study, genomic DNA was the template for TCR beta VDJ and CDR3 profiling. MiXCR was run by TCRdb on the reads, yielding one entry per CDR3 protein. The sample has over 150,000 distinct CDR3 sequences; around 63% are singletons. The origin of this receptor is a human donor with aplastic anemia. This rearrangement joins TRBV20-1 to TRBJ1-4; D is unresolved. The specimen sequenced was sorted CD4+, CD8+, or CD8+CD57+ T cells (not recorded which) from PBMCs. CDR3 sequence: CNAIGSEKLFF. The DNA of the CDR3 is TGCAATGCAATTGGGAGTGAAAAACTGTTTTTT.